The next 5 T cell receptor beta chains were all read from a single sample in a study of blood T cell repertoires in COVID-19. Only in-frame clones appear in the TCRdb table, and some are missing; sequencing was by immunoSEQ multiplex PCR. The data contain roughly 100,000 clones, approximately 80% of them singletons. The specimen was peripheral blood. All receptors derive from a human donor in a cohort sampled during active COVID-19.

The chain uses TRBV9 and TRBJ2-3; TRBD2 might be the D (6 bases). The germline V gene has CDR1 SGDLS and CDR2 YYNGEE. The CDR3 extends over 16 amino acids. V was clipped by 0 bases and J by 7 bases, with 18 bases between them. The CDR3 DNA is TGTGCCAGCAGCGTAGCTAATACAGGAGGGTGGAATACGCAGTATTTT. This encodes CASSVANTGGWNTQYF.

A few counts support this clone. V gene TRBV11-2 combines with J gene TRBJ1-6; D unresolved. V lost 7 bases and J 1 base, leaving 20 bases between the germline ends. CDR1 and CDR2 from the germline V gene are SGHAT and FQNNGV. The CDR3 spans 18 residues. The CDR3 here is CASTKLWERRSYNSPLHF. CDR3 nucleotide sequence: TGTGCCAGCACCAAACTGTGGGAGCGAAGGTCCTATAATTCACCCCTCCACTTT.

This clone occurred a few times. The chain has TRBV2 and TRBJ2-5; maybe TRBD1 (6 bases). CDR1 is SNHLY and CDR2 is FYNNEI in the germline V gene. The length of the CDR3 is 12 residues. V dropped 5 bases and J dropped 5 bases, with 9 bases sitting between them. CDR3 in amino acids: CASSPGEETQYF. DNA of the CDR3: TGTGCCAGCAGTCCAGGGGAGGAGACCCAGTACTTC.

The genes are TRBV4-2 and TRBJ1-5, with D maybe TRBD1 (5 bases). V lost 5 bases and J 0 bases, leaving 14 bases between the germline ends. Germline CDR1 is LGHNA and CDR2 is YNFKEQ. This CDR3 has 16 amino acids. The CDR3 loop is CASSKTGGISNQPQHF. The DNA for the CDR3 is TGTGCCAGCAGCAAAACCGGGGGGATTAGCAATCAGCCCCAGCATTTT.

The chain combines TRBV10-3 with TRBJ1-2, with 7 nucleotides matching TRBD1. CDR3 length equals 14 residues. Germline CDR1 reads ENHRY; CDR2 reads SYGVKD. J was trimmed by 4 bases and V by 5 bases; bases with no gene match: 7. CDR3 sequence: CAISFTGVGYGYTF. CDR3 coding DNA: TGTGCCATCAGTTTTACAGGGGTCGGCTATGGCTACACCTTC.